This T cell receptor beta chain is from a study of T cells in Graves' hyperthyroidism and ophthalmopathy. RNA transcripts served as the template for amplifying TCR beta CDR3 regions. The HTBI primer set drove a first-round RT-PCR of the TCR CDR3. TCRdb re-called the multiplex PCR reads through MiXCR, storing one row per CDR3 protein. The sample has a few hundred thousand distinct CDR3 sequences, 20% to 30% seen once; the top ten hold less than 85%. J was trimmed by 5 bases and V by 6 bases; bases with no gene match: 8. The V gene's germline CDR1 is MDHEN and CDR2 SYDVKM. The CDR3 has 14 amino acids. On this clonotype itself: The antigen remains undetermined.

Points from the study as a whole: Most thyroid-expanded clonotypes above 0.001 were also found in blood.

V and J are TRBV28 and TRBJ2-7; 9 positions match TRBD1. Sequences were obtained from blood. This TCR derives from a man aged 50 or older with Graves' hyperthyroidism. CDR3 nucleotides: TGTGCCAGCAGACCCCGGGACAGGGTCAACGAGCAGTACTTC. Its translation: CASRPRDRVNEQYF.